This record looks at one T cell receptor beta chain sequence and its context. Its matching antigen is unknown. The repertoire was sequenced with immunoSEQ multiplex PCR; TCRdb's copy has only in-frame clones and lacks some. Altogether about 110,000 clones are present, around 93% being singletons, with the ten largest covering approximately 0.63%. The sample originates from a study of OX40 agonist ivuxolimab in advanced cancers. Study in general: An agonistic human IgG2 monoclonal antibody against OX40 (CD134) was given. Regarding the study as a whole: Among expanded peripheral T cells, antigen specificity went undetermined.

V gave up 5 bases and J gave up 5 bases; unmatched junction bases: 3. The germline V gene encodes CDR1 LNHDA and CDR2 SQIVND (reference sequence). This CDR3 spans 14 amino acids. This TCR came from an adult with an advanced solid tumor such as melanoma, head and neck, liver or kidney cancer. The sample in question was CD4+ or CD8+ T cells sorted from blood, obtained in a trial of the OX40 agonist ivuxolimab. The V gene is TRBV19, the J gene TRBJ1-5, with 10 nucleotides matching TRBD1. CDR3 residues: CASSQTGGDQPQHF. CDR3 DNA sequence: TGTGCCAGTAGTCAGACAGGGGGCGATCAGCCCCAGCATTTT.